Below are 17 T cell receptor beta chains sequenced from a single sample in a study of T cells expressing NK-cell markers. Each CDR3 protein gets one entry in TCRdb, which reprocessed the 5' RACE reads and gives no DNA. This sample's table reports approximately 170,000 distinct CDR3 sequences. The specimen was blood T cells: a sorted CD56 or NKG2C T cell subset, CD4+ or CD8+ T cells, or bulk PBMC T cells (not recorded which). These receptors were collected from a man aged 18 to 70 in good health.

The chain joins TRBV10-3 to TRBJ2-3; TCRdb gives TRBD1 as the D gene, but with no DNA this cannot be confirmed. The CDR3 runs 15 residues. Germline V lookup: CDR1 ENHRY, CDR2 SYGVKD. The CDR3: CAISEPRGSTDTQYF.

The V and J genes are TRBV20-1 and TRBJ1-6; absent DNA, TCRdb's TRBD1 call cannot be checked. This CDR3 has 16 amino acids. The germline V gene has CDR1 DFQATT and CDR2 SNEGSKA (reference sequence). CDR3 in amino acids: CSARDWDRGTNSPLHF.

The rearrangement links TRBV5-1 to TRBJ1-2. The CDR3 is made up of 13 amino acids. Germline V gene data show CDR1 as SGHRS and CDR2 as YFSETQ. The CDR3: CASSLAREYGYTF.

The chain has TRBV4-2 and TRBJ2-7; no DNA is available, so the TRBD2 call from TCRdb remains unchecked. CDR1 and CDR2 (germline): LGHNA, YNFKEQ. This CDR3 region has 16 residues. CDR3 amino acids: CASSQSLGLAIHEQYF.

The rearrangement links TRBV28 to TRBJ2-7; lacking DNA, the TRBD1 call made by TCRdb goes unchecked. Germline CDR1 is MDHEN and CDR2 is SYDVKM. The CDR3 has 13 residues. This CDR3 reads CASSLGQVGEQYF. The full variable domain, completed using reference TRBV28 and TRBJ2-7, is DVKVTQSSRYLVKRTGEKVFLECVQDMDHENMFWYRQDPGLGLRLIYFSYDVKMKEKGDIPEGYSVSREKKERFSLILESASTNQTSMYLCASSLGQVGEQYFGPGTRLTVT.

This chain uses TRBV7-3 with TRBJ1-1; TCRdb outputs TRBD1, but without DNA this stays unchecked. The CDR3 spans 13 residues. From germline, CDR1 is SGHTA and CDR2 FQGTGA. This chain's CDR3 is CASSSQPGTEAFF.

The chain carries TRBV27 and TRBJ2-3; lacking DNA, the TRBD2 call made by TCRdb goes unchecked. The CDR3 is 16 residues long. CDR1 and CDR2 from the germline V gene are MNHEY and SMNVEV (reference sequence). CDR3 region: CASSGSSGGATDTQYF.

V is TRBV24-1 and J is TRBJ2-7; TCRdb returns TRBD1, unconfirmable since there is no DNA. Germline CDR1 is KGHDR and CDR2 is SFDVKD. The CDR3 contains 13 residues. The CDR3 region is CATSGRDHYEQYF.

This sequence joins TRBV20-1 and TRBJ1-5; TCRdb gives TRBD1 as the D gene, but with no DNA this cannot be confirmed. The CDR3 covers 15 residues. From germline, CDR1 is DFQATT and CDR2 SNEGSKA (reference sequence). CDR3 protein: CSAAETGWRNQPQHF.

J is TRBJ1-5 and V is TRBV10-2. The CDR3 has 16 residues. Germline V gene lookup returns CDR1 WSHSY and CDR2 SAAADI. The CDR3 spells CASSELTADSNQPQHF.

The V call is TRBV12-3 or TRBV12-4, the J call TRBJ2-1; the TCRdb call, TRBD2, lacks DNA for checking. This CDR3 contains 15 residues. CDR3 loop: CASSPASPSSGEQFF.

The chain links TRBV11-2 to TRBJ1-5; TCRdb's D gene call, TRBD1, goes unchecked for lack of DNA. Germline CDR1 SGHAT, CDR2 FQNNGV. CDR3 length: 15 residues. CDR3 in amino acids: CASSLTGGNDQPQHF. The entire variable domain, with the rest obtained from reference TRBV11-2 and TRBJ1-5, is as follows: EAGVAQSPRYKIIEKRQSVAFWCNPISGHATLYWYQQILGQGPKLLIQFQNNGVVDDSQLPKDRFSAERLKGVDSTLKIQPAKLEDSAVYLCASSLTGGNDQPQHFGDGTRLSIL.

The J gene is TRBJ2-3, the V gene TRBV10-3; lacking DNA, the TRBD1 call made by TCRdb goes unchecked. Germline V gene sequence: CDR1 ENHRY, CDR2 SYGVKD. CDR3 length: 14 residues. The CDR3 region is CAISNPVNQDTQYF.

The chain couples TRBV20-1 to TRBJ2-5; TCRdb's D call of TRBD2 is untestable without DNA. Germline CDR1 DFQATT, CDR2 SNEGSKA (reference sequence). This CDR3 comprises 14 residues. The chain's CDR3 is CSATGLEGGETQYF.

V usage is TRBV12-5 and J usage is TRBJ1-6. Germline V gene lookup returns CDR1 LGHNT and CDR2 FRNRAP. The CDR3 totals 17 residues. The CDR3 region is CASGLVLVGQLNSPLHF.

The chain links TRBV29-1 to TRBJ1-2. This CDR3 has 12 residues. Germline-derived CDR1 and CDR2 are SQVTM and ANQGSEA. The chain's CDR3 is CSVGADTYGYTF.

The rearrangement uses TRBV6-1 and TRBJ2-1; the D gene TCRdb calls, TRBD2, cannot be checked with no DNA. The CDR3 totals 14 residues. The germline gives CDR1 MNHNS, CDR2 SASEGT. The CDR3 here is CATFRHFGTDEQFF.